The 18 T cell receptor beta chains reported below all come from one sample, sequenced in a study of CD8 T cells in ankylosing spondylitis. From the 5' RACE reads, TCRdb called clonotypes with MiXCR, one entry per CDR3 protein. The table records more than 300,000 distinct CDR3 sequences, 11% of them present only once. Sequenced sample: blood, either unsorted or a sorted T cell fraction (not recorded which). Source of these receptors: a female donor with ankylosing spondylitis or in good health (not recorded which).

This clonotype was picked up a small number of times. This rearrangement joins TRBV11-2 to TRBJ2-7, with 8 bases lining up with TRBD2. Germline V gives CDR1 SGHAT, CDR2 FQNNGV. The V and J ends lost 5 bases and 2 bases, in that order; junction bases with no gene match: 14. The CDR3 covers 17 residues. The CDR3 coding sequence is TGTGCCAGCAGCCCCAAAGTCGGTAGCGGGGCCGCCTACGAGCAGTACTTC. Translated, it gives CASSPKVGSGAAYEQYF.

Notes on this clonotype: It may be a read error: a sequence one base away is much more abundant. The chain has TRBV12-3 or TRBV12-4 and TRBJ2-2, with 8 bases identical to TRBD1. CDR3 length: 15 residues. The CDR3 is CASSSRQGPTGEQFF. For the CDR3, the DNA is TGTGCCAGCAGTTCTCGACAGGGGCCCACCGGGGAGCAGTTTTTT.

Regarding this clonotype: It may be a read error: a sequence one base away is much more abundant. The J gene is TRBJ2-5, the V gene TRBV20-1; either TRBD1 or TRBD2 may supply D (5 bases each). The CDR3 extends over 16 amino acids. The germline CDR1 and CDR2 sequences are DFQATT and SNEGSKA (reference sequence). The CDR3 DNA follows: TGCTGTGCTAGAGGCCGAGGGACCGCTGTTGGGGAGACCCAGTACTTC. The encoded protein is CCARGRGTAVGETQYF.

A note on this clonotype: A far larger clone is a single base away, which makes a read error likely. The chain uses TRBV5-1 and TRBJ1-5; a possible D gene is TRBD1 (5 bases). CDR3 length: 15 residues. V shed 3 bases and J shed 0 bases, with 10 bases lying between them. Germline V CDR1 and CDR2: SGHRS, YFSETQ. CDR3 amino acids: CASSSGGISNQPQHF. CDR3 nucleotides: TGCGCCAGCAGCTCGGGGGGGATTAGCAATCAGCCCCAGCATTTT.

The chain joins TRBV12-3 or TRBV12-4 to TRBJ2-7; a weak D match, TRBD2 (6 bases). This CDR3 comprises 12 residues. The V end was cut by 8 bases, the J end by 4 bases, with 12 bases between. DNA of the CDR3: TGTGCCAGCGGCGGGGAAGAGTACGAGCAGTACTTC. Protein: CASGGEEYEQYF.

Ten or more counts support this clonotype. The genes are TRBV20-1 and TRBJ1-1; 7 nucleotides match TRBD1. The CDR3 is 14 residues long. CDR1 is DFQATT, CDR2 SNEGSKA, per germline (reference sequence). The V gene end was trimmed by 1 base and the J gene end by 5 bases; junction bases not matched to a gene: 7. The CDR3 sequence is CSARVMGQWTEAFF. CDR3 coding DNA: TGCAGTGCTAGAGTAATGGGACAGTGGACTGAAGCTTTCTTT.

This clonotype was found many times. The CDR3 DNA sequence: TGCAGTGCTAGAGATCCGGGACTAGCGGGGAGAGAGACCCAGTACTTC. Amino acids: CSARDPGLAGRETQYF. This chain connects TRBV20-1 to TRBJ2-5; 13 bases align to TRBD2. V trimming: 0 bases; J trimming: 4 bases; junction bases outside the gene matches: 5. Germline CDR1 reads DFQATT; CDR2 reads SNEGSKA (reference sequence). This CDR3 has 16 residues.

This clonotype was observed at least ten times. The V and J genes are TRBV25-1 and TRBJ2-1; 10 bases line up with TRBD2. This CDR3 region has 16 residues. Germline lookup yields CDR1 MGHDK and CDR2 SYGVNS. Trimming at V came to 3 bases and at J to 6 bases, leaving 8 bases not matched to a gene. The chain's CDR3 is CASSDTWTSGPNEQFF. DNA for the CDR3: TGTGCCAGCAGTGATACCTGGACTAGCGGACCCAATGAGCAGTTCTTC.

This clonotype has just a few counts. The chain has TRBV20-1 and TRBJ2-6; D unclear. Germline V gives CDR1 DFQATT, CDR2 SNEGSKA (reference sequence). Trimming pared 1 base from V and 4 bases from J, leaving 8 bases between. The CDR3 spans 14 residues. CDR3 loop: CSARGVAGANVLTF. The CDR3 nucleotides read TGCAGTGCTAGAGGGGTAGCAGGGGCCAACGTCCTGACTTTC.

There are many counts of this clonotype. This chain uses TRBV5-1 with TRBJ1-1; 8 bases line up with TRBD1. This CDR3 spans 21 amino acids. CDR1 and CDR2 (germline): SGHRS, YFSETQ. V was pared by 0 bases and J by 4 bases, with 23 bases of the junction left unmatched. The CDR3 region has the DNA TGCGCCAGCAGCTTGGCTAGTAAACTGACAGGGGCTTCCGTGGTTACCACTGAAGCTTTCTTT. As protein: CASSLASKLTGASVVTTEAFF.

The table lists this clonotype with many counts. The J gene is TRBJ1-3, the V gene TRBV20-1, with a weak D call TRBD1 (5 bases). Germline V gene sequence: CDR1 DFQATT, CDR2 SNEGSKA (reference sequence). The CDR3 contains 13 residues. The V gene lost 6 bases and the J gene lost 2 bases, with 11 bases spanning the gap. For the CDR3, the DNA is TGCAGTGCGTCCCAGGGAGCTGGAAACACCATATATTTT. This translates into CSASQGAGNTIYF.

This clonotype has at least ten counts. CDR3 bases: TGTGCCAGCACCGACAAGAACGGGAACACTGAAGCTTTCTTT. Its translation: CASTDKNGNTEAFF. The chain links TRBV3-1 to TRBJ1-1; D is undetermined. Trimming pared 7 bases from V and 1 base from J, leaving 13 bases between. Germline V gives CDR1 LGHDT, CDR2 YNNKEL (reference sequence). The CDR3 loop spans 14 amino acids.

This clonotype was found many times. V and J are TRBV6-5 and TRBJ1-2; maybe TRBD1 (6 bases). Trimming removed 8 bases from V and 6 bases from J, with 19 bases in between. The CDR3 runs to 14 residues. Germline CDR1 reads MNHEY; CDR2 reads SVGAGI. CDR3 amino acids: CASVLTVGGNGYTF. The CDR3, as DNA: TGTGCCAGCGTTTTAACTGTAGGGGGGAATGGCTACACCTTC.

This clonotype was observed a few times. V and J are TRBV7-2 and TRBJ2-1; D perhaps matches TRBD2 (6 bases). CDR3 length equals 11 residues. Trimming took off 1 base at V and 12 bases at J, with 7 bases between the two ends. Germline CDR1 SGHTA, CDR2 FQGNSA. Here the CDR3 DNA reads TGTGCCAGCAGCTTAGTCGGGGGGCAGTTCTTC. Translating gives CASSLVGGQFF.

This clonotype was seen many times. This chain links TRBV6-5 with TRBJ1-1, with unresolved D. With 4 bases removed from V and 2 bases from J, the gap between germline ends came to 14 bases. The CDR3 is 15 residues long. The germline gives CDR1 MNHEY, CDR2 SVGAGI. As DNA, the CDR3 is TGTGCCAGCAGTTCTCATATTTGGGCAAACACTGAAGCTTTCTTT. Its translation is CASSSHIWANTEAFF.

At least ten counts were recorded for this clonotype. This rearrangement joins TRBV20-1 to TRBJ2-1; D is uncertain. CDR1 is DFQATT and CDR2 is SNEGSKA in the germline V gene (reference sequence). With 6 bases removed from V and 2 bases from J, the gap between germline ends came to 11 bases. The CDR3 is made up of 13 amino acids. The CDR3 sequence is CSAAQRTYNEQFF. The CDR3 region has the DNA TGCAGTGCCGCCCAGCGTACCTACAATGAGCAGTTCTTC.

Notes on this clonotype: It may be a read error: a sequence one base away is much more abundant. The chain joins TRBV20-1 to TRBJ1-5; D ambiguous. This CDR3 contains 12 residues. CDR1 is DFQATT, CDR2 SNEGSKA, per germline (reference sequence). The CDR3 is CSASRENQPQPF. The CDR3 DNA reads TGCAGTGCTAGCCGTGAAAATCAGCCCCAGCCTTTT.

The chain combines TRBV27 with TRBJ1-5, with D possibly TRBD1 on 6 matching bases. Germline lookup yields CDR1 MNHEY and CDR2 SMNVEV (reference sequence). V lost 3 bases and J lost 6, with 9 bases in between. The CDR3 consists of 13 residues. CDR3 nucleotide sequence: TGTGCCAGCAGTTTCATCAGGGGTCAGCCCCAGCATTTT. It translates to CASSFIRGQPQHF.